A selection of T cell receptor beta chains follows, all from one sample in a study of T cell responses to AZD1222 COVID-19 vaccine. The repertoire was sequenced with immunoSEQ multiplex PCR; TCRdb's copy has only in-frame clones and lacks some. The profile covers 120,000 or so clones, with 75% to 85% appearing a single time and about 26% taken by the ten largest. Sample: peripheral blood, taken 28 days after the second AZD1222 dose. The receptors shown here come from an adult who received the AZD1222 COVID-19 vaccine. Each CDR3 is given with its conserved first and last residue. D genes are given only for firm matches. The size of a clone is reported for some rows only, either as once, few or many, or as a class for expanded clones.

d_gene	abundance	j_gene	v_gene	CDR3aa	CDR3nt
TRBD1	once	TRBJ1-2	TRBV30	CAWRGQDSNYGYTF	TGTGCCTGGAGAGGACAGGACTCTAACTATGGCTACACCTTC
TRBD2	-	TRBJ2-3	TRBV28	CASSSLAEGRSTDTQYF	TGTGCCAGCAGTTCTCTAGCGGAAGGGAGGAGCACAGATACGCAGTATTTT
-	-	TRBJ2-7	TRBV7-9	CASSFPPGAEQYF	TGTGCCAGCAGCTTTCCCCCCGGGGCCGAGCAGTACTTC
TRBD1	-	TRBJ1-6	TRBV19	CASRTGPSIYNSPLHF	TGTGCCAGTAGGACAGGGCCCTCAATCTATAATTCACCCCTCCACTTT
-	-	TRBJ1-3	TRBV7-8	CASSRGQGAGTGNTIYF	TGTGCCAGCAGCCGGGGTCAAGGGGCAGGGACTGGAAACACCATATATTTT
-	-	TRBJ1-2	TRBV27	CASSWRPYGYGYTF	TGTGCCAGCAGTTGGCGGCCCTACGGCTATGGCTACACCTTC
-	many	TRBJ1-5	TRBV7-9	CASSPTSSGDQPQHF	TGTGCCAGCAGCCCCACAAGTAGTGGCGATCAGCCCCAGCATTTT
TRBD1	-	TRBJ2-5	TRBV7-2	CASSRGTDRGLQETQYF	TGTGCCAGCAGCCGGGGAACCGACAGGGGGCTCCAAGAGACCCAGTACTTC
-	-	TRBJ2-1	TRBV25-1	CASSGGDEQFF	TGTGCCAGCAGTGGCGGGGATGAGCAGTTCTTC
TRBD1	-	TRBJ2-1	TRBV13	CASSPYQGADHNEQFF	TGTGCCAGCAGCCCGTACCAGGGGGCTGACCACAATGAGCAGTTCTTC
-	-	TRBJ1-1	TRBV7-9	CASSGRGYNTEAFF	TGTGCCAGCAGCGGGAGGGGTTACAACACTGAAGCTTTCTTT
-	-	TRBJ2-7	TRBV10-3	CAIRRDRPYEQYF	TGTGCCATCAGGCGGGACAGACCCTACGAGCAGTACTTC
-	-	TRBJ1-5	TRBV5-1	CASSLLPGGNQPQHF	TGCGCCAGCAGCTTGCTTCCAGGGGGCAATCAGCCCCAGCATTTT
-	-	TRBJ2-7	TRBV7-6	CASSLVGDSRSYEQYF	TGTGCCAGCAGCTTAGTTGGGGACTCACGCTCCTACGAGCAGTACTTC
TRBD1	-	TRBJ2-1	TRBV10-3	CAVRPSPGQGLGNEQFF	TGTGCCGTGCGGCCCTCCCCTGGACAGGGTTTAGGGAATGAGCAGTTCTTC
TRBD2	once	TRBJ2-1	TRBV7-2	CATEEASGGFNHEQFF	TGTGCCACCGAGGAGGCTAGCGGGGGGTTTAATCATGAGCAGTTCTTC
TRBD1	once	TRBJ2-7	TRBV7-3	CASSPGQVGSYEQYF	TGTGCCAGCAGCCCCGGACAGGTCGGCTCCTACGAGCAGTACTTC
TRBD1	-	TRBJ1-4	TRBV15	CATSREQGEKLFF	TGTGCCACCAGCAGAGAACAGGGGGAAAAACTGTTTTTT
-	-	TRBJ1-1	TRBV5-1	CASSLVQGSTEAFF	TGCGCCAGCAGCTTGGTTCAGGGGAGCACTGAAGCTTTCTTT
-	-	TRBJ2-2	TRBV5-4	CASSLEDLGELFF	TGTGCCAGCAGCTTGGAGGACCTCGGGGAGCTGTTTTTT
-	-	TRBJ1-5	TRBV4-3	CASSHNRNQPQHF	TGCGCCAGCAGCCACAACCGTAATCAGCCCCAGCATTTT
TRBD2	-	TRBJ2-2	TRBV5-1	CASSFYSGGRTGELFF	TGCGCCAGCAGCTTCTATAGCGGGGGGCGTACCGGGGAGCTGTTTTTT
-	-	TRBJ1-1	TRBV15	CATSRDPDSYTEAFF	TGTGCCACCAGCAGAGATCCGGACAGCTACACTGAAGCTTTCTTT
-	few	TRBJ2-1	TRBV19	CASSSVGEQFF	TGTGCCAGTAGTAGTGTCGGTGAGCAGTTCTTC
TRBD2	-	TRBJ2-3	TRBV27	CASSPGTRPHTITDTQYF	TGTGCCAGCAGTCCCGGGACTAGACCTCATACGATCACAGATACGCAGTATTTT
-	few	TRBJ1-1	TRBV27	CASSPSGWGAFF	TGTGCCAGCAGTCCGTCTGGGTGGGGAGCTTTCTTT
-	-	TRBJ2-2	TRBV18	CASSPNTGELFF	TGTGCCAGCTCACCGAACACCGGGGAGCTGTTTTTT
-	-	TRBJ1-1	TRBV12-3/TRBV12-4	CASSRLNTEAFF	TGTGCCAGCAGTCGGTTGAACACTGAAGCTTTCTTT
TRBD2	-	TRBJ2-1	TRBV6-2/TRBV6-3	CASSYTSGGVWNEQFF	TGTGCCAGCAGTTACACCAGCGGGGGAGTGTGGAATGAGCAGTTCTTC
-	-	TRBJ2-2	TRBV13	CASSFAGRSGELFF	TGTGCCAGCAGCTTTGCGGGGAGGAGCGGGGAGCTGTTTTTT
-	-	TRBJ2-1	TRBV5-5	CASSFHRNEQFF	TGTGCCAGCAGCTTTCACAGGAATGAGCAGTTCTTC
-	-	TRBJ2-7	TRBV13	CASSSGRAYEQYF	TGTGCCAGCAGCTCCGGTCGAGCCTACGAGCAGTACTTC
-	-	TRBJ1-6	TRBV7-9	CASSLLGGQSSPLHF	TGTGCCAGCAGCCTCTTGGGGGGTCAATCTTCACCCCTCCACTTT
-	-	TRBJ1-4	TRBV9	CASSVGPATNEKLFF	TGTGCCAGCAGCGTAGGCCCCGCAACTAATGAAAAACTGTTTTTT
-	-	TRBJ2-2	TRBV19	CASSIPGRTGELFF	TGTGCCAGTAGTATCCCTGGGAGGACCGGGGAGCTGTTTTTT
TRBD1	-	TRBJ1-2	TRBV30	CAWSARTGGWSGYTF	TGTGCCTGGAGTGCTCGGACAGGGGGCTGGTCTGGCTACACCTTC
-	-	TRBJ1-4	TRBV18	CASSRTANNEKLFF	TGTGCCAGCTCACGGACTGCTAATAATGAAAAACTGTTTTTT